The present entry profiles one TCR beta chain with its context. This record belongs to a study of T-cell reconstitution after alpha-beta-depleted transplantation in children. Unique molecular identifiers were incorporated into the prepared TCRbeta library. TCRdb re-called the PCR reads with MiXCR, one entry per CDR3 protein. Among around 530,000 distinct CDR3 sequences listed, 32% were seen once. V was trimmed by 4 bases and J by 0 bases, leaving 14 bases between them. Germline V gives CDR1 SGHRS, CDR2 YFSETQ. CDR3 size: 16 residues. This clonotype was obtained from a human donor who donated a stem cell graft to a child with aplastic anemia. The chain has TRBV5-1 and TRBJ2-1, with D unresolved. The material sequenced was PBMCs from the stem cell graft donor, taken from the stem cell graft. The CDR3 sequence is CASSPGPRSSYNEQFF. DNA for the CDR3: TGCGCCAGCAGCCCGGGCCCTCGCAGCTCCTACAATGAGCAGTTCTTC.